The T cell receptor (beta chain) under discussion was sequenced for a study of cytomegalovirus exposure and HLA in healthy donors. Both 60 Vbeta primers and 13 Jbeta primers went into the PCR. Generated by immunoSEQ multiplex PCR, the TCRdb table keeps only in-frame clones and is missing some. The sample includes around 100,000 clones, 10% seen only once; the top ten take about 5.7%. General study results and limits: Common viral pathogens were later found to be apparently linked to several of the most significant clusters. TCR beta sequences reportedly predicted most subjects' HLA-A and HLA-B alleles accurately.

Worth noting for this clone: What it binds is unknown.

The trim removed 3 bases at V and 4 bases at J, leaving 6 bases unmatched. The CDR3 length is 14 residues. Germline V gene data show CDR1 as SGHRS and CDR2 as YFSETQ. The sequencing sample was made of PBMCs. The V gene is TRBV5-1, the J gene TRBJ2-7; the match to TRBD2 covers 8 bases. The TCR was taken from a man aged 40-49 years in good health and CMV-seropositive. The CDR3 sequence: CASSSISGDYEQYF. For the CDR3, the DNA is TGCGCCAGCAGCTCGATTAGCGGGGATTACGAGCAGTACTTC.